This T cell receptor beta chain was captured in a study of CD4 T cells in relation to SARS-CoV-2 and coronaviruses. For the study at large: ViraFEST: approximately 10-day antigen culture of PBMCs, then TCR beta CDR3 sequencing.

Before the COVID-19 pandemic, during about 2011-2019, CD4+ T cells were taken from unexposed donors. CD4+ T cells were isolated from the cells after more than 8 days of culture. Cells permitting, SARS-CoV-2 S/N and four cold-coronavirus spikes were tested on unexposed-donor CD4+ T cells. A note on this clone: Antigen unknown.

Regarding the study as a whole: SARS-CoV-2-driven expansion was significantly weaker in crossreactive than monoreactive clones. Approximately 65% of donors had memory CD4+ clonotypes crossrecognizing SARS-CoV-2 and common cold coronavirus spike.

V shed 0 bases, J shed 4 bases, and the junction held 4 bases outside the gene matches. Germline loops: CDR1 SGHAT, CDR2 FQNNGV. The CDR3 contains 16 residues. Data came from immunoSEQ multiplex PCR; TCRdb stores just in-frame clones and leaves some out. The repertoire holds about 15,000 clones, roughly 71% seen once, with approximately 25% in the top ten. The V and J genes are TRBV11-2 and TRBJ2-1, with 9 bases that match TRBD2. Sequencing input: CD4+ T cells from PBMCs, cultured in vitro. The sequence was obtained from a human donor in good health. CDR3 sequence (DNA): TGTGCCAGCAGCTTAGATCTCAGCGGGAGGTACAATGAGCAGTTCTTC. Its translation: CASSLDLSGRYNEQFF.